The T cell receptor beta chain under discussion was sequenced for a study of T cell responses to AZD1222 COVID-19 vaccine. Libraries were prepared by immunoSEQ multiplex PCR; TCRdb keeps only in-frame clonotypes and omits some of them. The table lists approximately 140,000 clones, about 89% of them singletons. CDR1 and CDR2 from the germline V gene are MNHNS and SASEGT. Trimming shortened V by 2 bases and J by 1 base, and 8 bases separated the two germline ends. The CDR3 length is 14 residues. The sample in question was peripheral blood, obtained on day 0 of MenACWY control vaccination. This chain joins TRBV6-1 and TRBJ1-1; D remains unclear. The source is an adult in good health. As DNA, the CDR3 is TGTGCCAGCAGTGAACTTGACACGAACACTGAAGCTTTCTTT. Its protein product is CASSELDTNTEAFF.